This T cell receptor (beta chain) was obtained from a study of blood T cell repertoires in COVID-19. Data came from immunoSEQ multiplex PCR; TCRdb stores just in-frame clones and leaves some out. The data contain more than 300,000 clones, over 90% of them singletons. CDR1 is SGHTA and CDR2 is FQGNSA in the germline V gene. After removal of 3 bases from V and 3 bases from J, the junction contained 4 bases not matched to a gene. CDR3 length equals 14 residues. This chain uses TRBV7-2 with TRBJ2-7, with TRBD1 identical over 8 bases. The TCR comes from a woman aged 25 to 39 who had been exposed to COVID-19. The sequenced material came from PBMCs or T cells enriched from blood (not recorded which). The CDR3 DNA reads as TGTGCCAGCAGCTTGGGACAGGAGGGCTACGAGCAGTACTTC. It specifies CASSLGQEGYEQYF.